The 30 T cell receptor beta chains presented below share a single source sample, sequenced in a study of blood T cell repertoires in COVID-19. Assay used: immunoSEQ multiplex PCR; TCRdb lists only in-frame clones, some missing. The sample lists approximately 140,000 clones; around four fifths were seen once. The sequenced sample consisted of peripheral blood. The receptors here all came from a man between 65 and 85 years old with acute or convalescent COVID-19.

J is TRBJ2-3 and V is TRBV25-1; 9 positions agree with TRBD2. The CDR3 contains 14 residues. J was trimmed by 1 base and V by 6 bases; bases with no gene match: 2. Germline CDR1 reads MGHDK; CDR2 reads SYGVNS. Here the CDR3 reads CASRIAGGTDTQYF. CDR3 DNA sequence: TGTGCCAGCAGAATAGCGGGAGGCACAGATACGCAGTATTTT.

The chain is built from TRBV7-9 and TRBJ2-1; D is perhaps TRBD2 (6 bases). Germline CDR1 is SEHNR and CDR2 is FQNEAQ (reference sequence). The CDR3 has 13 amino acids. Trimming cost V 1 base and J 7 bases, with 8 bases left between them. The CDR3 sequence is CASSLGGRNEQFF. CDR3 coding DNA: TGTGCCAGCAGCTTAGGGGGGAGGAATGAGCAGTTCTTC.

CDR3 sequence reads: CASGSGGGNQPQHF. The CDR3 bases are TGTGCTAGTGGTTCGGGTGGCGGAAATCAGCCCCAGCATTTT. This chain joins TRBV12-5 and TRBJ1-5, with D unresolved. Trimming took off 4 bases at V and 4 bases at J, with 11 bases between the two ends. Germline V gene lookup returns CDR1 LGHNT and CDR2 FRNRAP. This CDR3 contains 14 residues.

The chain is built from TRBV18 and TRBJ2-1; 11 bases map to TRBD2. Per germline, CDR1 KGHSH and CDR2 LQKENI. This CDR3 region has 18 residues. The V segment lost 3 bases and the J segment 7 bases; nucleotides outside the gene matches: 14. CDR3 residues: CASSPTSGGGSGPNEQFF. The CDR3 DNA reads as TGTGCCAGCTCACCCACTAGCGGGGGAGGCTCCGGCCCTAATGAGCAGTTCTTC.

This chain joins TRBV15 and TRBJ1-2, with a tentative D call TRBD1 (6 bases). The CDR3 is 14 residues long. The germline V gene has CDR1 LNHNV and CDR2 YYDKDF (reference sequence). The V and J ends lost 0 bases and 3 bases respectively, with 8 bases between them. The CDR3 region is CATSRDSGDYGYTF. CDR3 DNA: TGTGCCACCAGCAGAGATTCAGGGGACTATGGCTACACCTTC.

The chain couples TRBV10-3 to TRBJ1-5; D might be TRBD1 (5 bases). Trimming pared 3 bases from V and 2 bases from J, leaving 14 bases between. Germline CDR1 is ENHRY and CDR2 is SYGVKD. The CDR3 has 16 amino acids. CDR3 amino acids: CAISELKGLGNQPQHF. CDR3 DNA sequence: TGTGCCATCAGTGAATTGAAGGGACTCGGCAATCAGCCCCAGCATTTT.

V and J are TRBV5-4 and TRBJ2-7; tentatively, D is TRBD2 (6 bases). This CDR3 has 14 residues. V was pared by 2 bases and J by 0 bases, with 9 bases between. The germline CDR1 and CDR2 sequences are SGHNT and YYREEE (reference sequence). The CDR3: CASSFNGGSYEQYF. For the CDR3, the DNA is TGTGCCAGCAGCTTTAACGGGGGCTCCTACGAGCAGTACTTC.

J is TRBJ1-4 and V is TRBV7-8; TRBD1 matches 7 bases. The V segment lost 6 bases and the J segment 6 bases; nucleotides outside the gene matches: 7. Germline CDR1 SGHVS, CDR2 FQNEAQ. The CDR3 is 14 amino acids. In nucleotides, the CDR3 is TGTGCCAGCAGTAACAGGGGCGTAGATGAAAAACTGTTTTTT. Translation: CASSNRGVDEKLFF.

The chain joins TRBV4-2 to TRBJ2-7; 11 positions match TRBD2. The V and J ends lost 3 bases and 2 bases, in that order; junction bases with no gene match: 9. The CDR3 is 17 residues long. From germline, CDR1 is LGHNA and CDR2 YNFKEQ. This CDR3 is CASSHGGPGLAAYEQYF. CDR3 DNA: TGTGCCAGCAGCCATGGGGGCCCGGGACTAGCGGCCTACGAGCAGTACTTC.

The chain combines TRBV28 with TRBJ1-4; 8 positions agree with TRBD1. J gave up 2 bases and V 6 bases, and 5 bases lay outside the gene matches. Germline CDR1 MDHEN, CDR2 SYDVKM. This CDR3 has 15 amino acids. CDR3 residues: CASRPQGATNEKLFF. CDR3 coding DNA: TGTGCCAGCAGACCCCAGGGGGCTACTAATGAAAAACTGTTTTTT.

This clone was seen only once. This chain connects TRBV5-4 to TRBJ1-3, with D maybe TRBD1 (6 bases). CDR3 size: 18 residues. Germline-derived CDR1 and CDR2 are SGHNT and YYREEE (reference sequence). Trimming took 2 bases from V and 0 from J, leaving 18 bases between them. CDR3 DNA sequence: TGTGCCAGCAGCTTCGACCTGGTGGGGGCGAACTCTGGAAACACCATATATTTT. It encodes CASSFDLVGANSGNTIYF.

This clone was detected only once. The CDR3 DNA reads as TGTGCCACCAGTGTAGGGGTTGAAGCAGAGCAGTTCTTC. Translating gives CATSVGVEAEQFF. The chain links TRBV24-1 to TRBJ2-1; a weak D match, TRBD1 (5 bases). CDR1 KGHDR and CDR2 SFDVKD come from the germline V gene. V lost 5 bases and J 10 bases, leaving 14 bases between the germline ends. The CDR3 runs 13 residues.

The chain links TRBV6-6 to TRBJ1-1; TRBD1 might be the D (5 bases). This CDR3 contains 13 residues. The germline V and J ends were trimmed by 6 bases and 3 bases, with 11 bases remaining between them. The germline gives CDR1 MNHNY, CDR2 SVGAGI (reference sequence). CDR3 amino acids: CASSPMGHTEAFF. Here the CDR3 DNA reads TGTGCCAGCAGCCCTATGGGGCACACTGAAGCTTTCTTT.

The rearrangement uses TRBV20-1 and TRBJ1-5, with 8 bases matching TRBD1. The CDR3 runs to 15 residues. CDR1 DFQATT and CDR2 SNEGSKA come from the germline V gene (reference sequence). V was clipped by 3 bases and J by 5 bases; unmatched bases: 9. CDR3 loop: CSASRGQGGYQPQHF. The CDR3 DNA reads TGCAGTGCTAGTCGAGGACAGGGAGGCTATCAGCCCCAGCATTTT.

This clone was detected once. The chain employs TRBV7-6 and TRBJ2-3; TRBD2 matches at 10 bases. There are 19 residues in the CDR3. Germline V CDR1 and CDR2: SGHVS, FNYEAQ. The V segment lost 1 base and the J segment 0 bases; nucleotides outside the gene matches: 10. The CDR3 loop reads CASSLGPSGGRISTDTQYF. The CDR3 DNA is TGTGCCAGCAGCTTAGGCCCTAGCGGGGGCCGAATCAGCACAGATACGCAGTATTTT.

The chain recombines TRBV3-1 (or the pseudogene TRBV3-2) with TRBJ2-1; 11 bases are a match to TRBD1. In germline, CDR1 is LGHDT, CDR2 YNNKEL (reference sequence). This CDR3 has 14 residues. Trimming at V came to 4 bases and at J to 9 bases, leaving 5 bases not matched to a gene. The CDR3 protein is CASSPGQGGGEQFF. The CDR3 nucleotides read TGTGCCAGCAGCCCGGGACAGGGGGGCGGTGAGCAGTTCTTC.

This chain uses TRBV4-1 with TRBJ1-1, with 7 bases aligning to TRBD1. Germline V gene sequence: CDR1 MGHRA, CDR2 YSYEKL. Germline trimming cut 3 bases from V and 4 bases from J; bases unmatched to any gene: 5. The CDR3 runs to 14 residues. The CDR3 loop is CASSQDRLSTEAFF. In DNA form, the CDR3 reads TGCGCCAGCAGCCAGGACAGGTTATCCACTGAAGCTTTCTTT.

The chain has TRBV18 and TRBJ1-3; a weak D match, TRBD1 (5 bases). The CDR3 has 15 amino acids. CDR1 and CDR2 from the germline V gene are KGHSH and LQKENI. The germline V and J ends were trimmed by 0 bases and 0 bases, with 6 bases remaining between them. This CDR3 is CASSPPTDSGNTIYF. CDR3 nucleotides: TGTGCCAGCTCACCACCGACAGACTCTGGAAACACCATATATTTT.

CDR3 bases: TGTGCCATCACACCGGAGCCTGGAAACACCATATATTTT. Its translation is CAITPEPGNTIYF. The chain combines TRBV10-3 with TRBJ1-3, with D hard to call. V was clipped by 7 bases and J by 2 bases, with 9 bases between them. Germline V lookup: CDR1 ENHRY, CDR2 SYGVKD. The CDR3 extends over 13 amino acids.

This clone has a single count. V and J are TRBV16 and TRBJ1-2; 9 bases line up with TRBD1. J was trimmed by 6 bases and V by 2 bases; bases with no gene match: 4. There are 14 residues in the CDR3. From germline, CDR1 is KGHSY and CDR2 FQNENV. Here the CDR3 DNA reads TGTGCCAGCAGCCAAGTCGGGACAGGGAATGGCTACACCTTC. The encoded protein is CASSQVGTGNGYTF.

This chain links TRBV4-2 with TRBJ1-3, with no clear D. Trimming took off 0 bases at V and 3 bases at J, with 12 bases between the two ends. CDR3 length equals 16 residues. Per germline, CDR1 LGHNA and CDR2 YNFKEQ. CDR3 region: CASSQELGSYGNTIYF. The CDR3 DNA sequence: TGTGCCAGCAGCCAAGAGCTCGGGTCTTATGGAAACACCATATATTTT.

The V call is TRBV19, the J call TRBJ2-2, with TRBD1 matching over 11 bases. The length of the CDR3 is 18 residues. Germline loops: CDR1 LNHDA, CDR2 SQIVND (reference sequence). The J segment lost 1 base and the V segment lost 5 bases, leaving 9 bases of the junction unmatched. The CDR3 loop is CASSLRTGGVGNTGELFF. In DNA form, the CDR3 reads TGTGCCAGTAGTCTGAGGACAGGGGGCGTTGGGAACACCGGGGAGCTGTTTTTT.

The J gene is TRBJ1-2, the V gene TRBV27; the D gene is possibly TRBD1 (5 bases). In germline, CDR1 is MNHEY, CDR2 SMNVEV (reference sequence). V lost 3 bases and J 10 bases, leaving 18 bases between the germline ends. This CDR3 is 14 amino acids long. The CDR3 coding sequence is TGTGCCAGCAGTTTCCAAGACAGTTACGGTTCCTACACCTTC. Translation: CASSFQDSYGSYTF.

This chain uses TRBV6-5 with TRBJ1-2; no definite D call. The germline V gene has CDR1 MNHEY and CDR2 SVGAGI. The CDR3 spans 13 residues. Trimming took off 6 bases at V and 8 bases at J, with 16 bases between the two ends. This chain's CDR3 is CASRTGSPRGYTF. In DNA form, the CDR3 reads TGTGCCAGCAGAACGGGGAGCCCGAGGGGCTACACCTTC.

The chain links TRBV19 to TRBJ1-5; TRBD1 matches at 9 bases. Germline V lookup: CDR1 LNHDA, CDR2 SQIVND (reference sequence). With 8 bases clipped from V and 0 bases from J, the junction kept 11 bases outside the gene matches. This CDR3 is built from 17 residues. The CDR3 protein is CASLDLSTGGSNQPQHF. CDR3 coding DNA: TGTGCCAGTCTCGATCTTTCGACAGGGGGTAGCAATCAGCCCCAGCATTTT.

This rearrangement joins TRBV7-9 to TRBJ2-4, with 10 bases fitting TRBD2. The length of the CDR3 is 18 residues. Germline V lookup: CDR1 SEHNR, CDR2 FQNEAQ (reference sequence). With 0 bases clipped from V and 0 bases from J, the junction kept 5 bases outside the gene matches. The CDR3 DNA sequence: TGTGCCAGCAGCTTAGCTAGCGGGGGGCCCTTAGCCAAAAACATTCAGTACTTC. Protein product: CASSLASGGPLAKNIQYF.

The chain recombines TRBV5-8 with TRBJ1-4; D may be TRBD1 (5 bases). Germline V gene data show CDR1 as SGHTS and CDR2 as YDEGEE. The CDR3 has 14 residues. V lost 0 bases, J lost 4 bases, and 7 bases lay in between. The CDR3 is CASSLGQINEKLFF. CDR3 bases: TGTGCCAGCAGCTTGGGACAGATTAATGAAAAACTGTTTTTT.

This sequence joins TRBV12-5 and TRBJ2-1; 11 bases are shared with TRBD2. J was trimmed by 6 bases and V by 1 base; bases with no gene match: 2. The CDR3 has 15 residues. Germline V gene lookup returns CDR1 LGHNT and CDR2 FRNRAP. The CDR3 spells CASGLAGTSGNEQFF. Here the CDR3 DNA reads TGTGCTAGTGGTTTGGCCGGGACTAGCGGCAATGAGCAGTTCTTC.

This chain links TRBV5-4 with TRBJ2-7; TRBD2 agrees at 9 bases. In germline, CDR1 is SGHNT, CDR2 YYREEE (reference sequence). The CDR3 has 13 amino acids. With V trimmed by 2 bases and J by 7 bases, 4 bases remained unmatched. The CDR3, as DNA: TGTGCCAGCAGCTTTGCTAGCGGGAAGGAGCAGTACTTC. Encoded protein: CASSFASGKEQYF.

The chain joins TRBV7-9 to TRBJ1-2; 10 bases agree with TRBD1. There are 15 residues in the CDR3. J was trimmed by 6 bases and V by 0 bases; bases with no gene match: 4. Germline CDR1 is SEHNR and CDR2 is FQNEAQ (reference sequence). Here the CDR3 DNA reads TGTGCCAGCAGCTTAGCGGAGGGACAGGGGAATGGCTACACCTTC. It translates to CASSLAEGQGNGYTF.